Detailed here is one T cell receptor beta chain. Its antigen specificity is not known. One base away there is no much larger clone; base qualities are not given. CDR1 and CDR2, looked up from the germline V gene, are SGHVS and FQNEAQ. Trimming at the junction amounts to 3 bases on V and 2 bases on J, and the germline ends lie 14 bases apart. From the cysteine up to the phenylalanine, the CDR3 has a length of 15 residues. Just CDR3 DNA is preserved here, 45 bases in frame from base 1. This sample's treatment or condition label indicates: in vitro stimulation with specific CMV peptide epitopes to enrich CMV-specific T cells. The data were produced on an Illumina HiSeq 1500. Using fastp trimming at Q25 and MiXCR clonotype assembly, TCRdb reanalyzed the public sequencing data and kept in-frame beta chains. Rows are combined by CDR3 protein, so each entry shows the most common genes and DNA. Within this sample are some 500,000 distinct CDR3 sequences, with over 35% of them counted one time only. 48% of the sample rests with the top ten.

The data were taken from a study of T cell repertoires in cytomegalovirus infection (dated by TCRdb to between 2018 and 2020). Looking at the study overall: Recently identified HLA-C-restricted CMV epitopes, whose presentation resists viral immunomodulation, were targeted by peptide stimulations together with well-studied HLA-B-restricted epitopes. The HLA type of each donor mattered for the analysis, because public TCR beta signatures pointed to carriage of CMV infection along with the matching HLA type.

Beyond this particular receptor, the publication reports: The ex vivo response was dominated by HLA-C-restricted CMV-specific TCR beta clonotypes, which also provided the single most frequent clonotype in two of eight donors. In both this cohort and an independent cohort of under 450 donors, the cumulative frequency of public TCR beta family members distinguished carriers of CMV infection plus the relevant HLA type.

The chain is encoded by TRBV7-8 joined to TRBJ2-7; confidence is insufficient to name the D gene. This material consisted of cultured PBMCs, taken from culture after CMV antigen stimulation. This receptor was identified in a human donor in good health (CMV status not recorded). Some clones in this sample may be carry-over from other donors' samples. CDR3 protein: CASSFQSQLAYEQYF. At the DNA level, the sequence is TGTGCCAGCAGCTTCCAGTCACAGCTGGCCTACGAGCAGTACTTC.